This T cell receptor (beta chain) is drawn from a study of a mutant IDH1 vaccine in newly diagnosed glioma. On the study more broadly: Initiation of the vaccine course occurred 4-6 weeks after radiotherapy alone, or alongside temozolomide cycles.

This clone is labeled medium-sized. Its antigen is currently unknown. The CDR3 length is 15 residues. In germline, CDR1 is MNHEY, CDR2 SMNVEV (reference sequence). Trimming shortened V by 4 bases and J by 8 bases, and 18 bases separated the two germline ends. Some clones are missing from TCRdb's copy, which holds only in-frame ones; the method was immunoSEQ multiplex PCR. The table shows roughly 52,000 clones, with approximately 80% occurring only once. The sample's time point: week 23, last vaccination. A 20-mer mutant IDH1 peptide at 300 ug was injected subcutaneously with topical imiquimod. The chain joins TRBV27 to TRBJ2-1, with D possibly being TRBD2 (5 bases). Sequences were derived from PBMCs, sampled from a glioma patient whose treatment included an IDH1 peptide vaccine. This clonotype originated in a man between 35 and 55 years old with glioma. The CDR3 DNA follows: TGTGCCAGCAGTTCGGTGTCGGGCGGGTTGGATGAGCAGTTCTTC. Encoded protein: CASSSVSGGLDEQFF.